The 10 T cell receptor beta chains listed next were all sequenced from one sample in a study of shared clonotypes between healthy human individuals. Sequencing used immunoSEQ multiplex PCR; TCRdb keeps in-frame clones, though not all of them. The sample consists of over a million clones, roughly 75% of them appearing once. Sequencing input: memory CD4+ T cells sorted from blood. Subset indicated: CD45RA-negative fraction. The receptors stem from a man younger than 30 in good health.

Comments on this clone: The likely explanation is a read error, given a far larger clone one base away. In the same sample, other DNA sequences code for this CDR3. The chain uses TRBV6-1 and TRBJ2-7; D possibly uses TRBD1 or TRBD2 (5 bases each). The CDR3 consists of 13 residues. Germline V lookup: CDR1 MNHNS, CDR2 SASEGT. V was trimmed by 5 bases and J by 0 bases, leaving 8 bases between them. For the CDR3, the DNA is TGTGCCAGCAGTCCAGGGAGCTCCTACGAGCAGTACTTC. Residues: CASSPGSSYEQYF.

This clone was picked up one time. Different DNA sequences within this sample yield the same CDR3. The V and J genes are TRBV4-3 and TRBJ2-3; TRBD1 is a possible D gene (6 bases). The CDR3 spans 15 residues. Looked up from germline, CDR1 is LGHNA and CDR2 is YSLEER. V dropped 1 base and J dropped 1 base, with 9 bases sitting between them. The CDR3: CASSQGGLGTDTQYF. The DNA of the CDR3 is TGCGCCAGCAGCCAAGGGGGGCTAGGCACAGATACGCAGTATTTT.

The rearrangement uses TRBV30 and TRBJ2-1; tentative D call: TRBD2 (6 bases). Germline V gene sequence: CDR1 GTSNPN, CDR2 SVGIG (reference sequence). V lost 1 base, J lost 2 bases, and 12 bases lay in between. CDR3 length: 15 amino acids. CDR3 bases: TGTGCCTGGAGTGGGGGGAGGAGGGCCTACAATGAGCAGTTCTTC. This translates into CAWSGGRRAYNEQFF.

The V call is TRBV19, the J call TRBJ2-4; 8 bases line up with TRBD2. From germline, CDR1 is LNHDA and CDR2 SQIVND (reference sequence). The CDR3 length is 16 residues. The junction had 5 bases not matched to a gene; V was cut back by 4 bases and J by 0 bases. CDR3 nucleotides: TGTGCCAGTAGTAGCGGGGGGAACTTAGCCAAAAACATTCAGTACTTC. It is translated as CASSSGGNLAKNIQYF. Filled out from reference TRBV19 and TRBJ2-4, the complete variable domain reads DGGITQSPKYLFRKEGQNVTLSCEQNLNHDAMYWYRQDPGQGLRLIYYSQIVNDFQKGDIAEGYSVSREKKESFPLTVTSAQKNPTAFYLCASSSGGNLAKNIQYFGAGTRLSVL.

The chain couples TRBV6-1 to TRBJ1-1; 8 bases fit TRBD1. The J segment lost 4 bases and the V segment lost 4 bases, leaving 5 bases of the junction unmatched. This CDR3 contains 14 residues. Germline values: CDR1 MNHNS, CDR2 SASEGT. This chain's CDR3 is CASSVQGASTEAFF. Written as DNA, the CDR3 is TGTGCCAGCAGTGTCCAGGGGGCGAGCACTGAAGCTTTCTTT.

The chain couples TRBV28 to TRBJ1-4; tentative D call: TRBD1 (5 bases). The CDR3 loop spans 16 amino acids. V was cut by 4 bases and J by 4 bases, with 16 bases left in between. Germline CDR1 MDHEN, CDR2 SYDVKM. CDR3 in DNA: TGTGCCAGCAGTTCCCCTACCGGGACTTTTAATGAAAAACTGTTTTTT. Translation gives CASSSPTGTFNEKLFF.

Regarding this clone: Mismatch with germline at one junction end may stem from a read error. The chain uses TRBV6-1 and TRBJ2-5; 8 bases are shared with TRBD2. The CDR3 length is 13 residues. Germline V lookup: CDR1 MNHNS, CDR2 SASEGT. The CDR3 reads CASMGGGQGTQYF. CDR3 sequence (DNA): TGTGCCAGCATGGGCGGGGGGCAAGGGACCCAGTACTTC.

The chain carries TRBV28 and TRBJ2-7; D is perhaps TRBD2 (5 bases). CDR1 is MDHEN, CDR2 SYDVKM, per germline. The CDR3 is 15 residues long. The germline V and J ends were trimmed by 2 bases and 8 bases, with 19 bases remaining between them. The CDR3 region has the DNA TGTGCCAGCAGTTTACTTGCTAAAGCGGTGGCACAGCAGTACTTC. Translation gives CASSLLAKAVAQQYF. Combining the CDR3 with reference TRBV28 and TRBJ2-7 gives the whole variable domain DVKVTQSSRYLVKRTGEKVFLECVQDMDHENMFWYRQDPGLGLRLIYFSYDVKMKEKGDIPEGYSVSREKKERFSLILESASTNQTSMYLCASSLLAKAVAQQYFGPGTRLTVT.

V usage is TRBV19 and J usage is TRBJ1-2, with D perhaps TRBD1 (6 bases). Looked up from germline, CDR1 is LNHDA and CDR2 is SQIVND (reference sequence). With 7 bases removed from V and 0 bases from J, the gap between germline ends came to 18 bases. CDR3 length: 16 residues. The CDR3 loop reads CASTLLGQPANYGYTF. The CDR3 DNA reads TGTGCCAGTACCCTTCTCGGACAGCCAGCTAACTATGGCTACACCTTC.

This chain links TRBV6-6 with TRBJ2-5; TRBD1 matches 10 bases. Germline loops: CDR1 MNHNY, CDR2 SVGAGI (reference sequence). J lost 5 bases, V lost 5 bases, and 5 bases had no gene match. The CDR3 loop spans 14 amino acids. The CDR3 DNA sequence: TGTGCCAGCAGTCTGACGGGACAGGGGGAGACCCAGTACTTC. Its translation: CASSLTGQGETQYF.